The present T cell receptor beta chain was sequenced within a study of cytotoxic CD8 clonotypes in ibrutinib-treated CLL. Overall study results and limits: Clonality, elevated at ibrutinib response, dropped back toward baseline at progression.

A 1 in 200,000 to 1 in 1 million T cell depth was the sequencing target. Profiled with immunoSEQ multiplex PCR; TCRdb holds only in-frame clones, not every one. The repertoire holds around 140,000 clones, about 76% seen once, with around 4.9% in the top ten. The CDR3 is made up of 14 amino acids. V was cut by 0 bases and J by 1 base, with 7 bases left in between. Per germline, CDR1 MNHNY and CDR2 SVGAGI (reference sequence). Cryopreserved PBMCs provided around 2 micrograms of genomic DNA for the TCR beta libraries. This clone was seen a single time. Antigen specificity is unknown. The receptor was derived from a human donor with chronic lymphocytic leukemia. The chain employs TRBV6-6 and TRBJ2-7, with a possible D match to TRBD2 (6 bases). The starting material was PBMCs, obtained after 24 months of ibrutinib treatment. The CDR3 region is CASSYSRESYEQYF. Written as DNA, the CDR3 is TGTGCCAGCAGTTACTCCCGGGAGTCCTACGAGCAGTACTTC.